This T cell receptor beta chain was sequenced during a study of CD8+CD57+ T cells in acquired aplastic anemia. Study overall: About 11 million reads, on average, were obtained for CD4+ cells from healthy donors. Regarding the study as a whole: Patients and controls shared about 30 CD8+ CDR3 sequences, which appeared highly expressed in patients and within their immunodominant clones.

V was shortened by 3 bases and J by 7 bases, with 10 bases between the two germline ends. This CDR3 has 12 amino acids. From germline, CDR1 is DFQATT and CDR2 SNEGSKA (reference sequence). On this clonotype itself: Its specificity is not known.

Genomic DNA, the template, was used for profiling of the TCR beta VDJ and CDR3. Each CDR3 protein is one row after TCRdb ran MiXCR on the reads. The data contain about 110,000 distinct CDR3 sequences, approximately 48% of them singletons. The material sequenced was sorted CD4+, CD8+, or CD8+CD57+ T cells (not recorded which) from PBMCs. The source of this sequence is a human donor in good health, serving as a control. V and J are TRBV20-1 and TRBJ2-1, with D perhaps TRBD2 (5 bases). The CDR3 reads CSARARENEQFF. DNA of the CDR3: TGCAGTGCTAGGGCAAGGGAGAATGAGCAGTTCTTC.